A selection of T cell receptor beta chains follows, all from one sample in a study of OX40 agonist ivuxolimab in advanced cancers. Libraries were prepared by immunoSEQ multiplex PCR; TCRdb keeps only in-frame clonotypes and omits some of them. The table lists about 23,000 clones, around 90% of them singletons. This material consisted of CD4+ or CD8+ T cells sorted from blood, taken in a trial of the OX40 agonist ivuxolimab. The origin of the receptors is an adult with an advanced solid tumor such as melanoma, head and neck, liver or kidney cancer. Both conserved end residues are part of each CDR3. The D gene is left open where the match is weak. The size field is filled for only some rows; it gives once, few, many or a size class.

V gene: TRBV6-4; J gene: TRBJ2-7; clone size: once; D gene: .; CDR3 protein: CASRAYEQYF; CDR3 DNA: TGTGCCAGTCGAGCCTACGAGCAGTACTTC
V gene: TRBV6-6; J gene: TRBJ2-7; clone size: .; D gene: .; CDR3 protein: CASEEGARQVSYEQYF; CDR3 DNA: TGTGCCAGCGAGGAAGGGGCCCGACAGGTCTCCTACGAGCAGTACTTC
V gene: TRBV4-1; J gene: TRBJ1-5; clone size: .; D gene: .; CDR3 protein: CASSQLQGQPQHF; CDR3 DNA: TGCGCCAGCAGCCAATTACAGGGTCAGCCCCAGCATTTT
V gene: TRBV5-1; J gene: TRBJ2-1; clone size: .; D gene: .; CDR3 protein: CASSLNKAYNEQFF; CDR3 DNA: TGCGCCAGCAGCTTGAACAAAGCTTACAATGAGCAGTTCTTC
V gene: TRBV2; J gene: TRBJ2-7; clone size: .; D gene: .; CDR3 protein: CASSVEVFGQGGSYEQYF; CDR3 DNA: TGTGCCAGCAGTGTTGAGGTGTTTGGGCAGGGGGGTTCCTACGAGCAGTACTTC
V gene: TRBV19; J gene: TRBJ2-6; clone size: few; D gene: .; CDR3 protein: CASSISGANVLTF; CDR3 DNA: TGTGCCAGTAGTATATCTGGGGCCAACGTCCTGACTTTC
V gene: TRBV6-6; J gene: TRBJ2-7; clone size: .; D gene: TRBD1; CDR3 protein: CASSFGTAYEQYF; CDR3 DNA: TGTGCCAGCAGCTTTGGGACAGCGTACGAGCAGTACTTC
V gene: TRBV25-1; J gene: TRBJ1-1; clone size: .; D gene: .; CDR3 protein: CASSDPGTGNTEAFF; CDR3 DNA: TGTGCCAGCAGTGACCCCGGGACGGGGAACACTGAAGCTTTCTTT
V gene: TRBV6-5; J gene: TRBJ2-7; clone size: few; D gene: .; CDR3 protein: CASTARNEQYF; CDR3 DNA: TGTGCCAGTACCGCAAGGAACGAGCAGTACTTC
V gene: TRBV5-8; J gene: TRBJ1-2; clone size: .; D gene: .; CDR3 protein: CASSYPGRGYTF; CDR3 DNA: TGTGCCAGCAGCTATCCGGGTCGTGGCTACACCTTC
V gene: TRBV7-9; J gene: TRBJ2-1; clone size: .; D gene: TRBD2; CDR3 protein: CASSLGRLADSYNEQFF; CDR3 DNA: TGTGCCAGCAGCTTAGGGCGTCTAGCGGATTCCTACAATGAGCAGTTCTTC
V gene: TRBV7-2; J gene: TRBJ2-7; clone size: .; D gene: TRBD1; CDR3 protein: CASSNTGASEQYF; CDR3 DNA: TGTGCCAGCAGCAACACAGGGGCGAGCGAGCAGTACTTC
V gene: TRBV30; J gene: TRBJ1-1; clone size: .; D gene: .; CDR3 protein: CAWNEGGGIEAFF; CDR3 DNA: TGTGCCTGGAACGAGGGAGGGGGAATTGAAGCTTTCTTT
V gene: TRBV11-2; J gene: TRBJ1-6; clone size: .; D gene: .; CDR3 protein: CASSYFSGTYNSPLHF; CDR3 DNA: TGTGCCAGCAGCTACTTCTCCGGGACTTATAATTCACCCCTCCACTTT
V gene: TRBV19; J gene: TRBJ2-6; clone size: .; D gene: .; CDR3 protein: CASSASRASSGANVLTF; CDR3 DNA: TGTGCCAGTAGTGCTTCTCGGGCCAGCTCTGGGGCCAACGTCCTGACTTTC
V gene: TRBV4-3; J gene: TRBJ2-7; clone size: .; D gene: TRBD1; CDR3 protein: CASSPGQGEQYF; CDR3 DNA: TGCGCCAGCAGCCCGGGACAGGGGGAGCAGTACTTC
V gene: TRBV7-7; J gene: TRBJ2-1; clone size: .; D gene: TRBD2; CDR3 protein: CASSPSGRGYNEQFF; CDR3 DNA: TGTGCCAGCAGCCCTAGCGGGAGGGGGTACAATGAGCAGTTCTTC
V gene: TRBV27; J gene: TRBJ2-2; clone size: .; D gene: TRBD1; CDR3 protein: CASRLQGAGELFF; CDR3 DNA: TGTGCCAGCCGCCTACAGGGGGCCGGGGAGCTGTTTTTT
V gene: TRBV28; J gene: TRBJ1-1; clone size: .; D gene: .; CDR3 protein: CASSLKQQNAEAFF; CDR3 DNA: TGTGCCAGCAGTTTGAAACAGCAGAACGCTGAAGCTTTCTTT
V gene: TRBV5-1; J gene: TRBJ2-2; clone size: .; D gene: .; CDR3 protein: CASSPTSSGGGELFF; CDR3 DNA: TGCGCCAGCAGCCCGACTAGCTCAGGGGGCGGGGAGCTGTTTTTT
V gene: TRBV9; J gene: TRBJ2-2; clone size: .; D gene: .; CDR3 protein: CASSVGDGELFF; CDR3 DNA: TGTGCCAGCAGCGTAGGAGACGGGGAGCTGTTTTTT
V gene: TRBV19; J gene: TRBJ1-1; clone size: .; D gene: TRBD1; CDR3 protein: CASSLTSGTGGNTEAFF; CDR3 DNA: TGTGCCAGTAGTTTAACCTCCGGGACAGGGGGGAACACTGAAGCTTTCTTT
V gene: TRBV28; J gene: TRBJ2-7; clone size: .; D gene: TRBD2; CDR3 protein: CASSRQTQAGAYEQYF; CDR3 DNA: TGTGCCAGCAGTCGCCAGACCCAAGCGGGGGCCTACGAGCAGTACTTC
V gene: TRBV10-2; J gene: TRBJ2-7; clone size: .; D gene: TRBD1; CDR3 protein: CASSEGTGYEQYF; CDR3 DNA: TGCGCCAGCAGTGAGGGGACAGGCTACGAGCAGTACTTC
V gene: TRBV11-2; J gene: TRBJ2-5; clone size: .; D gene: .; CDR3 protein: CASSPSSGGASKTQYF; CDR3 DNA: TGTGCCAGCAGCCCTTCGTCCGGGGGCGCTTCCAAGACCCAGTACTTC
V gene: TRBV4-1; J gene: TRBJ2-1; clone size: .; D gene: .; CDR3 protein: CASSQVAGKQFF; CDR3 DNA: TGCGCCAGCAGCCAAGTAGCCGGGAAGCAGTTCTTC